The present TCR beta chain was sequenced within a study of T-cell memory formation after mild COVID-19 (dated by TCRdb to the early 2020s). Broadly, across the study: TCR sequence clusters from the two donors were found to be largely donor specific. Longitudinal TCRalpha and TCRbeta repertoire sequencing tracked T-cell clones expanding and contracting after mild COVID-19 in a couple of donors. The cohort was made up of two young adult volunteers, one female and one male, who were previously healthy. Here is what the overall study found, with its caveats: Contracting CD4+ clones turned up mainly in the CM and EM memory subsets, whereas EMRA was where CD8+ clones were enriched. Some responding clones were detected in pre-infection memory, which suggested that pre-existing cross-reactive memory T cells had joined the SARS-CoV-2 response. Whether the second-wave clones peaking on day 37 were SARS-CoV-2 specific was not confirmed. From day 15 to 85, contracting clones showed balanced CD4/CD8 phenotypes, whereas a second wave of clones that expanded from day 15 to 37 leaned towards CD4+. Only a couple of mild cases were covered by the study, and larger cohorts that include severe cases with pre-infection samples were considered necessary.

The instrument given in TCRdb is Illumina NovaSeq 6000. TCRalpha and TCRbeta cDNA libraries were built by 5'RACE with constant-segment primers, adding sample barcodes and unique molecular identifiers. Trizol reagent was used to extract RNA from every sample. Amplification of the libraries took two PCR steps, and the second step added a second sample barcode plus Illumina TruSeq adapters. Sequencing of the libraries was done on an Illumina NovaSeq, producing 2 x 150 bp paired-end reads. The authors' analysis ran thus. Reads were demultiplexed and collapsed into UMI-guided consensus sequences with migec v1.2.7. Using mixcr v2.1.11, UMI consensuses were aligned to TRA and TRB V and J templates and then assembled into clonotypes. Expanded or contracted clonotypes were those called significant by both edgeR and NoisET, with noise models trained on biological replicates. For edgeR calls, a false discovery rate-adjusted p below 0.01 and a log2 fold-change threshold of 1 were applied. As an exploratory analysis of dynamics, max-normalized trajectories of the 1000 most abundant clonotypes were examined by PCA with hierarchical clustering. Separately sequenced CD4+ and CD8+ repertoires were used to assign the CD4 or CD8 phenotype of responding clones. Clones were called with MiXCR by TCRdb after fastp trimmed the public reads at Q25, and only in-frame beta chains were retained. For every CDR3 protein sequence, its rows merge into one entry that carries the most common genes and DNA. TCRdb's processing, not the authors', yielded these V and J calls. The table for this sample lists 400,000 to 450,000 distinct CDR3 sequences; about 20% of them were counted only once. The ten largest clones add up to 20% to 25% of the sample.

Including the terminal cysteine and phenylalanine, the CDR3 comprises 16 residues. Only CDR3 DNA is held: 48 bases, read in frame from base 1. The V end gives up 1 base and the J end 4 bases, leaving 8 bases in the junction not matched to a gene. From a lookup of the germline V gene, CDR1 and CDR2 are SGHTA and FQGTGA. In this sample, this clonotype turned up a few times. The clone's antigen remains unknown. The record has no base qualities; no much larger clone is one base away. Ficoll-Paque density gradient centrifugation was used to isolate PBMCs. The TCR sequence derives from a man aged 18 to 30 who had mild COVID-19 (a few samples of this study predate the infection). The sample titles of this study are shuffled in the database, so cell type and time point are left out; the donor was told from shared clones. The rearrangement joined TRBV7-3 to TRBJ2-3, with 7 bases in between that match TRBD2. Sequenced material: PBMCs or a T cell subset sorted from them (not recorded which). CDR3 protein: CASSLNSGPAPDTQYF. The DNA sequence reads TGTGCCAGCAGCTTAAATAGCGGGCCGGCCCCAGATACGCAGTATTTT.